The clone carrying this T cell receptor (beta chain) was detected ten times or more. The germline V and J ends were trimmed by 4 bases and 3 bases, with 15 bases remaining between them. Per the germline V gene, CDR1 is SGHTA and CDR2 is FQGNSA. The CDR3 runs to 15 residues. TCR beta CDR3 sequences were amplified from RNA transcripts. When the TCR CDR3 underwent first-round RT-PCR, the HTBI primer set was used. MiXCR, run by TCRdb on the multiplex PCR reads, gives a single entry per CDR3 protein. The sample has about 290,000 distinct CDR3 sequences, 13% seen once. The data were taken from a study of T cells in Graves' hyperthyroidism and ophthalmopathy.

Sequenced: blood. The sequence came from a woman aged 25 to 39 with Graves' hyperthyroidism that later progressed to Graves' ophthalmopathy. This chain connects TRBV7-2 to TRBJ2-5; TRBD2 might be the D (5 bases). CDR3 bases: TGTGCCAGCAGCTCCGGCTTCGGGCGGGAAGAGACCCAGTACTTC. Amino acid sequence: CASSSGFGREETQYF. The whole variable domain, filled in from reference TRBV7-2 and TRBJ2-5, reads GAGVSQSPSNKVTEKGKDVELRCDPISGHTALYWYRQSLGQGLEFLIYFQGNSAPDKSGLPSDRFSAERTGGSVSTLTIQRTQQEDSAVYLCASSSGFGREETQYFGPGTRLLVL.